Shown below are 9 T cell receptor beta chains from a single sample sequenced in a study of identical twins. In TCRdb, the 5' RACE reads were re-called with MiXCR into one record per CDR3 protein. The table has around 500,000 distinct CDR3 sequences, 12% to 15% seen once. These data also featured in a second study, about yellow fever vaccine responses in identical twins.

Sequencing input: CD4+ T cells sorted from blood. These receptors were obtained from a young woman in good health.

In nucleotides, the CDR3 is TGTGCCAGCAGGCTTCTAGGGACTAGCGACACCGGGGAGCTGTTTTTT. Residues: CASRLLGTSDTGELFF. The chain joins TRBV6-1 to TRBJ2-2, with 10 bases aligning to TRBD2. There are 16 residues in the CDR3. V shed 6 bases, J shed 3 bases, and the junction held 7 bases outside the gene matches. Germline V gene sequence: CDR1 MNHNS, CDR2 SASEGT.

The chain is built from TRBV2 and TRBJ2-2; 8 bases line up with TRBD1. This CDR3 has 19 amino acids. From germline, CDR1 is SNHLY and CDR2 FYNNEI. Losses at the gene ends were 6 bases for V and 0 bases for J; bases not matched to a gene: 15. CDR3 protein: CASREIVYAGGANTGELFF. CDR3 DNA: TGTGCCAGCAGGGAAATAGTTTATGCAGGGGGCGCGAACACCGGGGAGCTGTTTTTT.

This clonotype came up a few times. This chain joins TRBV21-1 and TRBJ2-7. TRBV21-1 is annotated as a pseudogene. This CDR3 contains 9 residues. The chain's CDR3 is CASSSTRKF. The CDR3 DNA is TGTGCCAGCAGCTCTACTCGGAAGTTC.

The chain employs TRBV28 and TRBJ2-1, with D tentatively TRBD2 (6 bases). Germline CDR1 and CDR2: MDHEN and SYDVKM. The CDR3 is made up of 15 amino acids. Between the trimmed V and J ends, which lost 3 bases and 7 bases, there was a span of 16 bases. CDR3 in amino acids: CASSLRGSGGNEQFF. CDR3 bases: TGTGCCAGCAGTTTGCGGGGATCGGGCGGGAATGAGCAGTTCTTC.

This clonotype was recorded at least ten times. The CDR3, as DNA: TGCGCCAGCAGCCCGACAGGGTTCTACGAGCAGTACTTC. This encodes CASSPTGFYEQYF. The rearrangement uses TRBV5-1 and TRBJ2-7; TRBD1 aligns across 7 bases. The J segment lost 3 bases and the V segment lost 4 bases, leaving 4 bases of the junction unmatched. Germline CDR1 is SGHRS and CDR2 is YFSETQ. This CDR3 spans 13 amino acids.

The J gene is TRBJ1-2, the V gene TRBV24-1, with 8 bases lining up with TRBD1. Germline V lookup: CDR1 KGHDR, CDR2 SFDVKD. The trim removed 1 base at V and 8 bases at J, leaving 5 bases unmatched. There are 14 residues in the CDR3. The CDR3 DNA reads as TGTGCCACCAGTGATTTCAGGACAGGGCGCGGCTACACCTTC. It encodes CATSDFRTGRGYTF.

This clonotype was counted ten times or more. J is TRBJ2-1 and V is TRBV6-2 or TRBV6-3; the match to TRBD2 covers 8 bases. The CDR3 is 16 residues long. Germline V CDR1 and CDR2: MNHEY, SVGEGT. V dropped 6 bases and J dropped 4; count of bases not matched to a gene: 11. The chain's CDR3 is CASRGILAGYYNEQFF. CDR3 DNA sequence: TGTGCCAGCAGAGGCATCCTAGCGGGTTATTACAATGAGCAGTTCTTC.

This clonotype was observed a few times. The chain carries TRBV12-3 or TRBV12-4 and TRBJ1-6; tentatively, D is TRBD1 (5 bases). This CDR3 spans 16 amino acids. The V and J ends lost 5 bases and 0 bases respectively, with 11 bases between them. The CDR3 sequence is CASSRGASSYNSPLHF. CDR3 bases: TGTGCCAGCAGTCGAGGGGCGAGCTCCTATAATTCACCCCTCCACTTT.

The rearrangement joins TRBV6-1 to TRBJ2-5; perhaps D is TRBD1 or TRBD2 (5 bases each). CDR3 length: 14 amino acids. Germline assignment: CDR1 MNHNS and CDR2 SASEGT. Trimming stripped 6 bases from V and 5 bases from J, with 16 bases between. CDR3 coding DNA: TGTGCCAGCAGAAGCCGAGGGGCTTGGGAGACCCAGTACTTC. It translates to CASRSRGAWETQYF.